This is a list of T cell receptor beta chains from one sample in a study of cytomegalovirus exposure and HLA in healthy donors. Clones were sequenced by immunoSEQ multiplex PCR, and TCRdb holds only the in-frame ones, with some missing. Counted here are about 98,000 clones, over 65% occurring once; the ten biggest clones make up 1.8%. Sequencing used PBMCs. Receptors originate from a male donor in good health and CMV-seronegative. CDR3s include the opening cysteine and the closing phenylalanine or tryptophan. A D gene is named only where the DNA matches it firmly. Expanded clones are given a class, and other clones once, few, many or no size at all.

TRBD1 | TRBJ1-2 | TRBV6-5 | once | CASSKTDRGGYTF | TGTGCCAGCAGTAAGACCGACAGGGGTGGCTACACCTTC
- | TRBJ1-1 | TRBV5-6 | - | CASSLYGTGGLVTEAFF | TGTGCCAGCAGCTTGTACGGTACTGGGGGCTTAGTGACTGAAGCTTTCTTT
- | TRBJ2-3 | TRBV6-1 | once | CASSENYRVDTQYF | TGTGCCAGCAGTGAAAACTATCGTGTAGATACGCAGTATTTT
- | TRBJ1-1 | TRBV6-6 | - | CASSYGSGEAFF | TGTGCCAGCAGTTATGGTTCAGGGGAAGCTTTCTTT
TRBD1 | TRBJ1-5 | TRBV28 | - | CASSTDRDNQPQHF | TGTGCCAGCAGCACTGACAGGGACAATCAGCCCCAGCATTTT
- | TRBJ1-5 | TRBV7-9 | - | CASSLGGLNQPQHF | TGTGCCAGCAGCCTCGGGGGGCTCAATCAGCCCCAGCATTTT
- | TRBJ1-6 | TRBV30 | - | CASPRINSPLHF | TGTGCCAGCCCTCGTATAAATTCACCCCTCCACTTT
- | TRBJ1-1 | TRBV15 | - | CATSRDRAGREAFF | TGTGCCACCAGCAGAGATCGGGCAGGGCGGGAAGCTTTCTTT
TRBD2 | TRBJ2-7 | TRBV11-2 | - | CASSLAGVLYEQYF | TGTGCCAGCAGCCTAGCGGGAGTCCTCTACGAGCAGTACTTC
- | TRBJ1-2 | TRBV30 | few | CARRSPPGDGYTF | TGTGCCAGACGTTCCCCCCCCGGGGATGGCTACACCTTC
- | TRBJ1-2 | TRBV10-1 | - | CASSGPGPTGLYGYTF | TGCGCCAGCAGTGGACCGGGCCCGACCGGACTCTATGGCTACACCTTC
- | TRBJ2-3 | TRBV6-6 | - | CASSNRGILSTDTQYF | TGTGCCAGCAGTAACCGGGGGATCCTTAGCACAGATACGCAGTATTTT
TRBD2 | TRBJ2-7 | TRBV19 | - | CASSIGLAGLGEQYF | TGTGCCAGTAGTATCGGACTAGCGGGTTTGGGGGAGCAGTACTTC
TRBD1 | TRBJ1-5 | TRBV7-9 | - | CASSSRTGDWRNQPQHF | TGTGCCAGCAGCTCCAGGACAGGGGATTGGAGAAATCAGCCCCAGCATTTT
TRBD1 | TRBJ2-7 | TRBV28 | - | CASSIYTDRGRGYEQYF | TGTGCCAGCAGTATTTACACGGACAGGGGGCGTGGGTACGAGCAGTACTTC
TRBD1 | TRBJ1-3 | TRBV28 | - | CASSAHRGDSGNTIYF | TGTGCCAGCAGTGCCCACAGGGGGGACTCTGGAAACACCATATATTTT
TRBD1 | TRBJ2-1 | TRBV19 | once | CASTITGGLNEQFF | TGTGCCAGTACGATCACAGGGGGTTTGAATGAGCAGTTCTTC
TRBD2 | TRBJ2-7 | TRBV7-9 | - | CASSLGGAGGMREQYF | TGTGCCAGCAGCTTAGGGGGAGCGGGAGGTATGCGGGAGCAGTACTTC
TRBD2 | TRBJ2-2 | TRBV27 | - | CASTVAGVNTGELFF | TGTGCCAGCACCGTAGCGGGAGTTAACACCGGGGAGCTGTTTTTT
- | TRBJ2-7 | TRBV7-2 | - | CASRSQGYEQYF | TGTGCCAGCAGATCCCAGGGCTACGAGCAGTACTTC
- | TRBJ1-3 | TRBV9 | - | CASSGTGSSGNTIYF | TGTGCCAGCAGCGGCACAGGGAGCTCTGGAAACACCATATATTTT
TRBD1 | TRBJ1-2 | TRBV6-4 | - | CASSDQINRTGGGYTF | TGTGCCAGCAGTGATCAAATAAATAGGACAGGAGGTGGCTACACCTTC
TRBD2 | TRBJ2-2 | TRBV27 | - | CASSLLRLAGTTGELFF | TGTGCCAGCAGTTTATTAAGGCTAGCGGGAACCACCGGGGAGCTGTTTTTT
- | TRBJ1-2 | TRBV18 | - | CASSPRMTGPSRGYTF | TGTGCCAGCTCACCACGTATGACCGGCCCCTCGAGGGGCTACACCTTC
TRBD2 | TRBJ2-3 | TRBV27 | - | CASSPMGLAFGDTQYF | TGTGCCAGCAGCCCGATGGGACTAGCGTTCGGGGATACGCAGTATTTT
TRBD2 | TRBJ2-7 | TRBV14 | - | CASSKATSGKRYEQYF | TGTGCCAGCAGCAAAGCTACTAGCGGTAAGAGGTACGAGCAGTACTTC
- | TRBJ1-1 | TRBV5-1 | - | CASSLVPTSNTEAFF | TGCGCCAGCAGCTTGGTGCCGACATCAAACACTGAAGCTTTCTTT
TRBD2 | TRBJ2-3 | TRBV7-3 | - | CASSPSGGAGGIDTQYF | TGTGCCAGCAGCCCTTCTGGGGGAGCGGGAGGAATAGATACGCAGTATTTT
- | TRBJ2-5 | TRBV28 | - | CASEMRETQYF | TGTGCCAGTGAGATGAGAGAGACCCAGTACTTC
- | TRBJ2-1 | TRBV4-1 | - | CASSLDPQTSYNEQFF | TGCGCCAGCAGCCTCGATCCACAAACCTCCTACAATGAGCAGTTCTTC
TRBD2 | TRBJ2-7 | TRBV10-1 | - | CASSPLVGSGTSYEQYF | TGCGCCAGCAGTCCCCTTGTGGGTAGCGGGACTTCCTACGAGCAGTACTTC
- | TRBJ1-2 | TRBV11-2 | - | CASSMDRDYGYTF | TGTGCCAGCAGCATGGACAGAGACTATGGCTACACCTTC
TRBD2 | TRBJ2-4 | TRBV7-2 | - | CASSPTSGRAGNIQYF | TGTGCCAGCAGTCCGACTAGCGGGAGGGCCGGAAACATTCAGTACTTC
TRBD2 | TRBJ2-7 | TRBV15 | once | CATSRGGTSGYEQYF | TGTGCCACCAGCAGAGGAGGGACTAGCGGCTACGAGCAGTACTTC
TRBD1 | TRBJ2-3 | TRBV5-6 | few | CASSHDRASTDTQYF | TGTGCCAGCAGCCACGACAGGGCAAGCACAGATACGCAGTATTTT
- | TRBJ1-1 | TRBV10-1 | few | CASSDRTSRSTEAFF | TGCGCCAGCAGTGATCGGACTAGCCGATCCACTGAAGCTTTCTTT
- | TRBJ2-7 | TRBV7-2 | - | CASSLARGATMAYEQYF | TGTGCCAGCAGCTTAGCCCGGGGGGCTACGATGGCCTACGAGCAGTACTTC
- | TRBJ2-1 | TRBV29-1 | - | CSVEVGGDEQFF | TGCAGCGTTGAAGTCGGAGGGGATGAGCAGTTCTTC
- | TRBJ2-5 | TRBV2 | - | CASGGDRETQYF | TGTGCCAGCGGCGGCGATCGGGAGACCCAGTACTTC
- | TRBJ1-4 | TRBV6-5 | - | CASSYVPLANEKLFF | TGTGCCAGCAGTTACGTCCCCTTAGCTAATGAAAAACTGTTTTTT